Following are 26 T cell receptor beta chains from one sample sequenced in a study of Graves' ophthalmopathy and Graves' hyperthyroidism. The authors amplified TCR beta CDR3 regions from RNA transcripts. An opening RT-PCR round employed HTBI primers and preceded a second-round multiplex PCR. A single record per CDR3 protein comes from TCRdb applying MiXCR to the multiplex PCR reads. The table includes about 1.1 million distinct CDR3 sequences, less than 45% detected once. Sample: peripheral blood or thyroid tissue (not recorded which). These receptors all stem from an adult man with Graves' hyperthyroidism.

The CDR3 sequence: CASSQDDYTGELFF. The CDR3 region has the DNA TGTGCCAGCAGCCAGGATGACTACACCGGGGAGCTGTTTTTT. The V gene is TRBV4-2, the J gene TRBJ2-2; D is unresolved. The CDR3 loop spans 14 amino acids. From germline, CDR1 is LGHNA and CDR2 YNFKEQ. The ends were cut back, 3 bases at V and 3 bases at J, with 8 bases in the middle.

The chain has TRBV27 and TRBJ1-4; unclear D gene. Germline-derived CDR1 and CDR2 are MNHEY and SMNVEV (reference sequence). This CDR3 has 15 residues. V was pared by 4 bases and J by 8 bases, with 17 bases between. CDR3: CASSSASLTSEKLFF. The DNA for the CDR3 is TGTGCCAGCAGTTCAGCAAGTCTCACGAGCGAAAAACTGTTTTTT.

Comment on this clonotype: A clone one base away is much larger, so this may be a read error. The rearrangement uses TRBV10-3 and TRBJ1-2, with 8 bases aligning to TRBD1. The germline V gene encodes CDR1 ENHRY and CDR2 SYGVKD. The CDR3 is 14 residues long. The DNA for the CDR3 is TGTGCCAGCAGTGGGACAGGTGCAGGATCGGGCTACACCTTC. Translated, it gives CASSGTGAGSGYTF.

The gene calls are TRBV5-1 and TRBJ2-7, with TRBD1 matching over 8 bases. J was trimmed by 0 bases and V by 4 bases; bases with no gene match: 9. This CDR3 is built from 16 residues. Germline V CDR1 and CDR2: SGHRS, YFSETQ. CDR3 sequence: CASSRMTGANSYEQYF. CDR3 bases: TGCGCCAGCAGCCGCATGACAGGGGCAAACTCCTACGAGCAGTACTTC. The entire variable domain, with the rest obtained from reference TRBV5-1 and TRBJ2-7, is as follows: KAGVTQTPRYLIKTRGQQVTLSCSPISGHRSVSWYQQTPGQGLQFLFEYFSETQRNKGNFPGRFSGRQFSNSRSEMNVSTLELGDSALYLCASSRMTGANSYEQYFGPGTRLTVT.

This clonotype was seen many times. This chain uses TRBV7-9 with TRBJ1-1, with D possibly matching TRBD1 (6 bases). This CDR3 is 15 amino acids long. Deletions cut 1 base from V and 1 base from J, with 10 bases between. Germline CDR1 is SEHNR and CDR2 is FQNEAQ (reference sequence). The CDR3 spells CASSLGRQENTEAFF. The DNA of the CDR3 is TGTGCCAGCAGCTTAGGGAGACAGGAGAACACTGAAGCTTTCTTT.

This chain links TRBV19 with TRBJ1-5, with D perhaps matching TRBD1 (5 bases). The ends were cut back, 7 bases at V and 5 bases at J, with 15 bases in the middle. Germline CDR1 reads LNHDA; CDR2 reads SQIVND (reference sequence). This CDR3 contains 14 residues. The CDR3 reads CASTGGSQHQPQHF. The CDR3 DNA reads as TGTGCCAGTACCGGGGGGTCCCAGCATCAGCCCCAGCATTTT.

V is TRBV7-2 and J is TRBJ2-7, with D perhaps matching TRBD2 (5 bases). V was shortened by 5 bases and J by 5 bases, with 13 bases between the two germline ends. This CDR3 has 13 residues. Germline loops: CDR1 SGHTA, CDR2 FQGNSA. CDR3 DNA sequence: TGTGCCAGCAGCCAGTCCGGGGTCCACGAGCAGTACTTC. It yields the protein CASSQSGVHEQYF.

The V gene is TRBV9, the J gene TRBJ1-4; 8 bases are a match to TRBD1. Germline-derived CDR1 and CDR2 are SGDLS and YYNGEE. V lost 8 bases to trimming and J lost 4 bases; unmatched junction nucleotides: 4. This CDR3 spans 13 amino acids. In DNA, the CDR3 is TGTGCCAGTCAGGGGGCCGGTAATGAAAAACTGTTTTTT. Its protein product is CASQGAGNEKLFF.

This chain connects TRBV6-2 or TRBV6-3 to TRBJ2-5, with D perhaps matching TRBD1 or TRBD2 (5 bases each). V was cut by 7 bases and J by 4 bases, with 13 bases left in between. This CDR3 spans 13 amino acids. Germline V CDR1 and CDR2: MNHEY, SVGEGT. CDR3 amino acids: CASTPGPRETQYF. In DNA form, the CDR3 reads TGTGCCAGCACCCCGGGACCTCGAGAGACCCAGTACTTC.

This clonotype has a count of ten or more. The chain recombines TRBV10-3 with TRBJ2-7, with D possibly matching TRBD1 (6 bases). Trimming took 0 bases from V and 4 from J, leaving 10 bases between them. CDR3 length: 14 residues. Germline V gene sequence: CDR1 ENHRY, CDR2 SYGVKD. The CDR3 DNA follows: TGTGCCATCAGTGAGTCGACAGGTTCTTACGAGCAGTACTTC. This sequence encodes CAISESTGSYEQYF.

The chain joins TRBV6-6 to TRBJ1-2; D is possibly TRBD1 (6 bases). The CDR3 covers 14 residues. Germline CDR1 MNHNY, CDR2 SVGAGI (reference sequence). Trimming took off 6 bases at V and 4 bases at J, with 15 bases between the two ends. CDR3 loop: CASRPNTGPYGYTF. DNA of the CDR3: TGTGCCAGCAGACCTAATACAGGGCCCTATGGCTACACCTTC.

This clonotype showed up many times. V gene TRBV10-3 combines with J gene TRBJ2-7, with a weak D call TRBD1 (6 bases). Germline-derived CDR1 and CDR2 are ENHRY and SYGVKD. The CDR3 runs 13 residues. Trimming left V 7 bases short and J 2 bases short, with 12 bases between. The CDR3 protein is CAIKDSHPYEQYF. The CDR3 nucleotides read TGTGCCATCAAGGACAGCCACCCCTACGAGCAGTACTTC.

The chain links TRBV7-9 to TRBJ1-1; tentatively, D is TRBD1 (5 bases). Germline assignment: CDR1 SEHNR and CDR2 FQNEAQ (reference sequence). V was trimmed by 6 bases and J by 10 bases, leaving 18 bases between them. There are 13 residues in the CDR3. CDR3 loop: CASSLSQGEGAFF. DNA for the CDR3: TGTGCCAGCAGTTTATCCCAGGGAGAAGGAGCTTTCTTT.

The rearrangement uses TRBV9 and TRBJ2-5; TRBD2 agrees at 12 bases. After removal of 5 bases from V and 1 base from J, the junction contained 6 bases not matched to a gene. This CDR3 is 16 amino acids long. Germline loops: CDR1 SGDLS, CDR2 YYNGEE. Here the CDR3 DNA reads TGTGCCAGCAGTGAAGGACTAGCGGGAACCCAAGAGACCCAGTACTTC. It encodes CASSEGLAGTQETQYF.

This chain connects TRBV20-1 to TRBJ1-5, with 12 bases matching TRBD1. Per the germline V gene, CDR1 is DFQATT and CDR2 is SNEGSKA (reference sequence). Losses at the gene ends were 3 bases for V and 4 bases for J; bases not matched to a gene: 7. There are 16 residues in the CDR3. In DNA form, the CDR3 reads TGCAGTGCTAGCTCCCGGGACAGGGGGCTTAATCAGCCCCAGCATTTT. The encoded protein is CSASSRDRGLNQPQHF.

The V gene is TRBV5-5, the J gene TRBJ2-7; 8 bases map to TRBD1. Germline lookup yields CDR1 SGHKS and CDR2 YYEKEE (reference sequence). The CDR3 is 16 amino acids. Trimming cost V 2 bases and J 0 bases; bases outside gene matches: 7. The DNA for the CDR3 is TGTGCCAGCAGCTTATCGACAGGGGAGAGCTCCTACGAGCAGTACTTC. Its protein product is CASSLSTGESSYEQYF.

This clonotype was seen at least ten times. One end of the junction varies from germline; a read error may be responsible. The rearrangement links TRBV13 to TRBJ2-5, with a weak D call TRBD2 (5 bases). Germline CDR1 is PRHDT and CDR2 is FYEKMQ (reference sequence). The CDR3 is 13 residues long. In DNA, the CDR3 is TGTGCCAGCAGCGACGATAGCGAACTCTCCGCCGTCTTC. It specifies CASSDDSELSAVF.

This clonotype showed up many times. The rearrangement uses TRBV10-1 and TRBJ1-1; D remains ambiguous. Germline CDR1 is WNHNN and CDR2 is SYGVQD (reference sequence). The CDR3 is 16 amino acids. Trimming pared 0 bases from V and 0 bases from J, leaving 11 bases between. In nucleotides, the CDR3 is TGCGCCAGCAGTGAGTCGGGGTTCGGGGTGAACACTGAAGCTTTCTTT. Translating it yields CASSESGFGVNTEAFF.

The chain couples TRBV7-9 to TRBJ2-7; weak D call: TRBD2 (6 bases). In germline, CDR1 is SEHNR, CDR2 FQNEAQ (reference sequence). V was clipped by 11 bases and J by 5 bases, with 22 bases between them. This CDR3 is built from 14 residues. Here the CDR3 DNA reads TGTGCCGGAAGCTTAGACGGGAGAGAGGACGAGCAGTACTTC. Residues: CAGSLDGREDEQYF.

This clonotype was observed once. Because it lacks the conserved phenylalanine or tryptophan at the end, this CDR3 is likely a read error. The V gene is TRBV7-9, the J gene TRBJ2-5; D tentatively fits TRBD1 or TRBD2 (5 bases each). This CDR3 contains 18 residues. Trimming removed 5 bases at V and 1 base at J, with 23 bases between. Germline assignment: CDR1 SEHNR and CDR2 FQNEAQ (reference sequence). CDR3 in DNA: TGTGCCAGCAGCCAGAGACGTCCCGGGACGGGCCCCCAAGAGACCCAGTACGTC. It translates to CASSQRRPGTGPQETQYV.

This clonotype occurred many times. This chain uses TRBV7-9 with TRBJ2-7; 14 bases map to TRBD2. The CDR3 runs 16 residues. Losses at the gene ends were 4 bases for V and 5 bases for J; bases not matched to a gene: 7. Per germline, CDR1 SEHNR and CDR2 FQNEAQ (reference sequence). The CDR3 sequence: CASSSGTSGSIDEQYF. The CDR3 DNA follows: TGTGCCAGCAGCTCTGGGACTAGCGGGAGTATTGACGAGCAGTACTTC.

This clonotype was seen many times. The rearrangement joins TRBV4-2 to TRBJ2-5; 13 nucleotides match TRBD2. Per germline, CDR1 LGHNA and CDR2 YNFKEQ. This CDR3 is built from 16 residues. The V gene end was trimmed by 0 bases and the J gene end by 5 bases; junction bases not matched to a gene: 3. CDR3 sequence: CASSQDTSGGAETQYF. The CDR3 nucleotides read TGTGCCAGCAGCCAAGATACTAGCGGGGGGGCGGAGACCCAGTACTTC.

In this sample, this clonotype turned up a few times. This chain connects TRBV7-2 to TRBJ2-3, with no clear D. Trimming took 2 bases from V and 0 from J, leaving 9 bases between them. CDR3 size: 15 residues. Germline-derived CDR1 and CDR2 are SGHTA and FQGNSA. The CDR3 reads CASSLFQASTDTQYF. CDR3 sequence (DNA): TGTGCCAGCAGCTTATTCCAGGCTAGCACAGATACGCAGTATTTT.

The CDR3 spells CSLKSSGNTIYF. The CDR3 region has the DNA TGCAGCCTGAAAAGCTCTGGAAACACCATATATTTT. This chain uses TRBV29-1 with TRBJ1-3; D ambiguous. The germline gives CDR1 SQVTM, CDR2 ANQGSEA. This CDR3 contains 12 residues. Trimming removed 8 bases at V and 0 bases at J, with 8 bases between.

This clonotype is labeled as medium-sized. The CDR3 coding sequence is TGTGCCAGCAGCTTGGTGGGGGGAGGCACTGAAGCTTTCTTT. Translated, it gives CASSLVGGGTEAFF. The chain employs TRBV7-8 and TRBJ1-1, with TRBD1 as a possible D gene (5 bases). The V and J ends lost 3 bases and 4 bases respectively, with 12 bases between them. Germline loops: CDR1 SGHVS, CDR2 FQNEAQ. There are 14 residues in the CDR3.

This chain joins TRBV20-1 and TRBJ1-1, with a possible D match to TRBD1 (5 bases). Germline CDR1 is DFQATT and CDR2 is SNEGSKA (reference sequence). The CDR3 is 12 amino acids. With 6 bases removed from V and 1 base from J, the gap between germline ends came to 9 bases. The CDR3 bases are TGCAGTGCAGGGGAGCAGAACACTGAAGCTTTCTTT. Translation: CSAGEQNTEAFF.